This TCR beta chain was obtained from a study of blood T cells in healthy people across ages. A second PCR of roughly 7 to 11 cycles used a sample-barcoded 5' primer and a J-beta primer mix. One entry per CDR3 protein results from TCRdb running MiXCR on the 5' RACE reads. The data hold approximately 800,000 distinct CDR3 sequences, with 20% to 25% observed a single time. In germline, CDR1 is MGHRA, CDR2 YSYEKL. V was clipped by 3 bases and J by 8 bases; unmatched bases: 9. This CDR3 is 16 amino acids long. This sample also belongs to another study, concerning T cells of mothers and their children.

This receptor was obtained from a boy between 10 and 17 years old in good health. The sequenced sample consisted of blood. V and J are TRBV4-1 and TRBJ2-1; the match to TRBD2 covers 11 bases. CDR3 amino acids: CASSQKASGRLDEQFF. The CDR3 DNA is TGCGCCAGCAGCCAGAAGGCTAGCGGGAGGTTAGATGAGCAGTTCTTC.